This T cell receptor (beta chain) was found in a study of blood T cells in healthy people across ages. Primed by a sample-barcoded 5' primer and a J-beta primer mix, a second PCR proceeded for about 7 to 12 cycles. MiXCR, applied by TCRdb to the 5' RACE reads, yields one record per CDR3 protein. The sample lists around 820,000 distinct CDR3 sequences; just under 25% were seen once. V lost 4 bases to trimming and J lost 4 bases; unmatched junction nucleotides: 6. From germline, CDR1 is SEHNR and CDR2 FQNEAQ (reference sequence). This CDR3 region has 15 residues. Points from the study as a whole: Long-lived donors had more naive CD4+ cells and higher diversity than aged donors.

This clonotype showed up just a few times. Its antigen remains unknown. The same data also went into a second study, on T cells of mothers and their children. That report notes: Nine systemically healthy Caucasian donors: three mothers, six children.

The sample comprised blood. This receptor was taken from a boy between 5 and 17 years old in good health. This chain uses TRBV7-9 with TRBJ1-1, with 10 bases that match TRBD1. CDR3 nucleotide sequence: TGTGCCAGCAGCTCAGACAGGGGGCTGTTCACTGAAGCTTTCTTT. Translated, it gives CASSSDRGLFTEAFF. The whole variable domain, remainder taken from reference TRBV7-9 and TRBJ1-1, is DTGVSQNPRHKITKRGQNVTFRCDPISEHNRLYWYRQTLGQGPEFLTYFQNEAQLEKSRLLSDRFSAERPKGSFSTLEIQRTEQGDSAMYLCASSSDRGLFTEAFFGQGTRLTVV.